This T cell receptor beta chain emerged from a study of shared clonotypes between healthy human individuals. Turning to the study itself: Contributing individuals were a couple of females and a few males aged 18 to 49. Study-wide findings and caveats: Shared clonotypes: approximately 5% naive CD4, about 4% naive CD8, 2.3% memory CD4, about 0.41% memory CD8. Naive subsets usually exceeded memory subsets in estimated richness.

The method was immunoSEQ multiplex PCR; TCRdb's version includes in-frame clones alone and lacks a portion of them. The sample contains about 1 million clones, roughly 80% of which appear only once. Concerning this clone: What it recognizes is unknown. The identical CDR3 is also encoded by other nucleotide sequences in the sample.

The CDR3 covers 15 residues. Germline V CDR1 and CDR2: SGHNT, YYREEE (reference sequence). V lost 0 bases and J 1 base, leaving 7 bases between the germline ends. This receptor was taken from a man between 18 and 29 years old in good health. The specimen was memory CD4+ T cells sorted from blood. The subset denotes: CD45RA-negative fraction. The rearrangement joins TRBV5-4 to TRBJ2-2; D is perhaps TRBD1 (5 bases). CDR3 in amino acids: CASSLGGVNTGELFF. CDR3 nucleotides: TGTGCCAGCAGCTTGGGGGGCGTGAACACCGGGGAGCTGTTTTTT.